Below, one T cell receptor (beta chain) is given with its context. It has no known antigen specificity. No much larger clone is present one base from it, and per-base qualities are unavailable. The CDR3, from cysteine to phenylalanine, totals 14 residues. Only the CDR3 portion is preserved as DNA: 42 bases, with reading frame beginning at the first base. V loses 1 base of germline sequence and J loses 4 bases, and the interval between the two ends is 11 bases. From the germline V gene, CDR1 is SGHRS and CDR2 is YFSETQ. RNA was extracted using the RNeasy kit, and roughly 0.5 to 1 ug of the RNA was reverse transcribed with random hexamers. TCR beta CDR3 regions were amplified with the immunoSEQ multiplex PCR assay covering 54 Vbeta and 13 Jbeta segments. PCR amplification bias was corrected using a synthetic template baseline for primer optimization and computational correction. Per the authors' processing: Reads were annotated to V, D and J genes per IMGT and analyzed with immunoSEQ Analyzer, keeping only productive sequences. Clonality was computed as one minus Shannon entropy normalized by log2 of the number of productive unique sequences. For each patient and control, public and private clones were evaluated within the 100 most prevalent clones. Clones were defined as Susac-specific when absent from the healthy and MS cohorts, from fewer than 1,200 published viral clones and from other ImmuneACCESS disease sequences. The raw public data were reprocessed by TCRdb itself: fastp quality trimming at Q25, MiXCR clonotype calling, in-frame beta chains only. One record per CDR3 amino acid sequence lists the most common genes and DNA. These V and J calls originate from TCRdb's pipeline instead of the authors' own analysis. Recorded for this sample are some 200,000 distinct CDR3 sequences; around 96% of them occurred a single time. 0.095% of the sample belongs to the ten largest clones.

High-throughput TCR beta sequencing profiled peripheral blood CD8+ and CD4+ T cells from healthy donors, Susac syndrome patients and multiple sclerosis patients. Treatment-naive patients with stable or active relapsing-remitting disease fulfilling revised McDonald criteria were used as multiple sclerosis controls. Bulk CD8+ and CD4+ T cells were purified by magnetic negative isolation, whereas CD8+ TEMRA cells were enriched by FACS. Blood was collected in EDTA tubes and processed within 24 hours, with PBMCs isolated through density gradient centrifugation. PBMCs destined for TCR sequencing were cryopreserved in liquid nitrogen and later thawed in a 37 °C water bath. The sorted or isolated CD4+, CD8+ and CD8+ TEMRA cells had a purity of 90% or higher. These data are taken from a study of CD8 T cells in Susac syndrome (dated by TCRdb to the late 2010s). Concerning the study at large: Repertoire sequencing was used to test whether CD8+ T cell activation and differentiation in Susac syndrome was antigen driven.

The study at large found these results: The study acknowledged that relatively few individuals were included in the TCR sequencing and HLA analysis.

The sequence joins TRBV5-1 to TRBJ1-2; D gene: possibly TRBD1, on 5 matching bases. The receptor was derived from a human donor with multiple sclerosis. Sample: CD4+ T cells from PBMCs. The sequence in DNA is TGCGCCAGCAGCTTGTCTGGGACGGCCTATGGCTACACCTTC. Its translation is CASSLSGTAYGYTF.